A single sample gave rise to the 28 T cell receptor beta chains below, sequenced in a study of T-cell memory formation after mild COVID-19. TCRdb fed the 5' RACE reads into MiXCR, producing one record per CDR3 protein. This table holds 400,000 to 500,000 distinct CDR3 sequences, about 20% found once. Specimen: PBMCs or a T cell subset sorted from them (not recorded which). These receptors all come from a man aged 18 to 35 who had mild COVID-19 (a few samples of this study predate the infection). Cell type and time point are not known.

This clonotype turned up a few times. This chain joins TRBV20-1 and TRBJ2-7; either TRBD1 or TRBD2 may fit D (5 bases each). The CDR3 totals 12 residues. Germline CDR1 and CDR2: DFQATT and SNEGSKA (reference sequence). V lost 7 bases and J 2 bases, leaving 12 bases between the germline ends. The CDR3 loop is CSEPRGPYEQYV. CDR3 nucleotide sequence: TGCAGTGAACCCCGGGGCCCCTACGAGCAGTACGTC.

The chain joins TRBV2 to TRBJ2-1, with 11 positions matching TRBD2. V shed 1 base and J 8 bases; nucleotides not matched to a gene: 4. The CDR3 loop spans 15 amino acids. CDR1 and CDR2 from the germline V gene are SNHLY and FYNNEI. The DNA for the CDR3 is TGTGCCAGCAGTGAAGGTAGCGGGGGGGCCTATGAGCAGTTCTTC. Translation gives CASSEGSGGAYEQFF.

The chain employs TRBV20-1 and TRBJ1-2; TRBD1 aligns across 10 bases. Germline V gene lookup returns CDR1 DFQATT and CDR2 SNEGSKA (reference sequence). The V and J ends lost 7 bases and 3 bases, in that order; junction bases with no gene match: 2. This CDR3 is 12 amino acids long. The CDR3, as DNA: TGCAGTGTTGGACAGGGGGACTATGGCTACACCTTC. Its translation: CSVGQGDYGYTF.

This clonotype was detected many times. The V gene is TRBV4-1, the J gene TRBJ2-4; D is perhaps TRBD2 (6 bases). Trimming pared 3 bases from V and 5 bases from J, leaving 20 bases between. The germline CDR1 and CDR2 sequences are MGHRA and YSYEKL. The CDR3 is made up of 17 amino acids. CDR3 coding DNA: TGCGCCAGCAGCCAGAGGGGTTGGGGGGTCAGCGAAAACATTCAGTACTTC. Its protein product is CASSQRGWGVSENIQYF.

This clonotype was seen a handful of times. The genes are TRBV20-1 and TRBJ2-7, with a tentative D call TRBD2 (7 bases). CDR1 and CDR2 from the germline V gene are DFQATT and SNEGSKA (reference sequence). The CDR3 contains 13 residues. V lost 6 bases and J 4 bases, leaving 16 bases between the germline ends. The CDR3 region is CSALPRGAYEQYV. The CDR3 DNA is TGCAGTGCCCTACCCCGGGGGGCATACGAGCAGTACGTC.

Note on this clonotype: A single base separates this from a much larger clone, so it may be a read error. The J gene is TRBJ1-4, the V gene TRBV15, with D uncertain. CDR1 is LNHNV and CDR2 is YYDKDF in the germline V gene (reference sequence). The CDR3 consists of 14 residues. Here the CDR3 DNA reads TGTGCCACCAGCGAATCCGAATGGAATGATAAACTGTTTTTT. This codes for CATSESEWNDKLFF. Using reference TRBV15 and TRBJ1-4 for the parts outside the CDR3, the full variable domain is DAMVIQNPRYQVTQFGKPVTLSCSQTLNHNVMYWYQQKSSQAPKLLFHYYDKDFNNEADTPDNFQSRRPNTSFCFLDIRSPGLGDTAMYLCATSESEWNDKLFFGSGTQLSVL.

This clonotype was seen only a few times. CDR3 nucleotides: TGTGCCAGCTCACCACTAGCGGGGCGAAAGAACACCGGGGAGCTGTTTTTT. Encoded protein: CASSPLAGRKNTGELFF. The chain is built from TRBV18 and TRBJ2-2; 8 nucleotides line up with TRBD2. The germline CDR1 and CDR2 sequences are KGHSH and LQKENI. The CDR3 length is 17 residues. After removal of 1 base from V and 1 base from J, the junction contained 5 bases not matched to a gene.

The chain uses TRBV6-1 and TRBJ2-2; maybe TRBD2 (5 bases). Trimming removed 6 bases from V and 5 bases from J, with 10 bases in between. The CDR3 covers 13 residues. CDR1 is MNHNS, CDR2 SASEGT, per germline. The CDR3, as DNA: TGTGCCAGCAGAGAGGGTTGGACCGGGGAGCTGTTTTTT. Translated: CASREGWTGELFF.

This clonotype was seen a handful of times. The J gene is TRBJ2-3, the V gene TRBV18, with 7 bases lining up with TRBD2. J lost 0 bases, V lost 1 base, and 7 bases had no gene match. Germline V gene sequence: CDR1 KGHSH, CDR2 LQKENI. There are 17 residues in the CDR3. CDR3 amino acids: CASSPLLPRGSTDTQYF. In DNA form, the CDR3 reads TGTGCCAGCTCACCACTCCTCCCGCGGGGGAGCACAGATACGCAGTATTTT.

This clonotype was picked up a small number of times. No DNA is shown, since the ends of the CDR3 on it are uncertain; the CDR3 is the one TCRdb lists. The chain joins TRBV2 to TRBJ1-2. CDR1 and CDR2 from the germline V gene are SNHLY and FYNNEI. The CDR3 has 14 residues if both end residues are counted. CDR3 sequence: CASILELTLYGYTF.

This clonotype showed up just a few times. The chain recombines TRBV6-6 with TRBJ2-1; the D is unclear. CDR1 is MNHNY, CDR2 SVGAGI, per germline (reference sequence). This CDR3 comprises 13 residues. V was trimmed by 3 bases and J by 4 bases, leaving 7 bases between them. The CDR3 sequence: CASSYTLYNEQFF. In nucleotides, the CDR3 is TGTGCCAGCAGTTATACCCTTTACAATGAGCAGTTCTTC.

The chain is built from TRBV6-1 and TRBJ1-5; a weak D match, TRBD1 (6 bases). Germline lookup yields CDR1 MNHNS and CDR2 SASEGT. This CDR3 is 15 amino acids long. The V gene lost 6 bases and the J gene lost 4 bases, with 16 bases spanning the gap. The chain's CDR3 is CASRWGQGGNQPQHF. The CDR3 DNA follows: TGTGCCAGCAGGTGGGGGCAGGGAGGGAATCAGCCCCAGCATTTT.

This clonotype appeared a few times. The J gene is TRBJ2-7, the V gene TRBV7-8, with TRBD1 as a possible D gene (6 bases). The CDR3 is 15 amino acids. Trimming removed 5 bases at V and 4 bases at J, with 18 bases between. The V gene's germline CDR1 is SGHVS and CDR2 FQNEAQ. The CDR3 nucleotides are TGTGCCAGCAGCGCGGAGGCCAGGGGTCAATACGAGCAGTACGTC. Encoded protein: CASSAEARGQYEQYV.

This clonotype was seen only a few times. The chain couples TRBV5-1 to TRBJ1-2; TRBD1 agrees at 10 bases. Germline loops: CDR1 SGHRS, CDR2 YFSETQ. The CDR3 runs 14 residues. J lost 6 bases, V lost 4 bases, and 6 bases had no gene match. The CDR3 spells CASSRGQGSNGYTF. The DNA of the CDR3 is TGCGCCAGCAGCCGGGGACAGGGGAGCAATGGCTACACCTTC.

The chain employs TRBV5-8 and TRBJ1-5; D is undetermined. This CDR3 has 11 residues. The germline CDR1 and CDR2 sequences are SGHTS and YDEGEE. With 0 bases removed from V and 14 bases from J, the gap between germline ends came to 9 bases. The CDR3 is CASSLASREHF. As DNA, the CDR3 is TGTGCCAGCAGCTTGGCAAGCCGGGAGCATTTT.

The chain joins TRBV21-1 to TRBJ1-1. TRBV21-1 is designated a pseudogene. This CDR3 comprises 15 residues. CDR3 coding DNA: TGTGCCAGCAGCAAAGGGAGGGTAGTAGTAACTGAAGCTTTCTTT. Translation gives CASSKGRVVVTEAFF.

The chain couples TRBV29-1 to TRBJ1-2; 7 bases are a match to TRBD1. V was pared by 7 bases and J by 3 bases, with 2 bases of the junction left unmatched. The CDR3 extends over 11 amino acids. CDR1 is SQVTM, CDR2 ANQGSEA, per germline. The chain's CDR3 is CSGTGDYGYTF. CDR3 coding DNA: TGCAGCGGAACAGGGGACTATGGCTACACCTTC. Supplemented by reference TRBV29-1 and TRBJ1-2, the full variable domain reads SAVISQKPSRDICQRGTSLTIQCQVDSQVTMMFWYRQQPGQSLTLIATANQGSEATYESGFVIDKFPISRPNLTFSTLTVSNMSPEDSSIYLCSGTGDYGYTFGSGTRLTVV.

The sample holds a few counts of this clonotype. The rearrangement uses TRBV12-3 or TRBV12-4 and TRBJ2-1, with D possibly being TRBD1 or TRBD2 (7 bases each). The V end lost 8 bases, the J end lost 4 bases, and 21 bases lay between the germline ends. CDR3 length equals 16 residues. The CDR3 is CASREQGGGPYNEQFF. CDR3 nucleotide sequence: TGTGCCAGCCGCGAGCAGGGGGGGGGGCCGTACAATGAGCAGTTCTTC.

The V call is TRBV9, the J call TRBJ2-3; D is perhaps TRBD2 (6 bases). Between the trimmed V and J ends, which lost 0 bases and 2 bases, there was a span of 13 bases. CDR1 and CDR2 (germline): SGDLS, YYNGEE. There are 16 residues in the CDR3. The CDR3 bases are TGTGCCAGCAGCGTAGACCGCGCGGGGCCCACAGATACGCAGTATTTT. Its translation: CASSVDRAGPTDTQYF.

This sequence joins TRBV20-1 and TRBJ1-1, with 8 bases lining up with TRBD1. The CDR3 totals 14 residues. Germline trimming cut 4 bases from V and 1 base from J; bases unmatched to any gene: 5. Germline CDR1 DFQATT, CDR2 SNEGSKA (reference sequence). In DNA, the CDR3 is TGCAGTGCTAACAGGGACAGGCAGAACACTGAAGCTTTCTTT. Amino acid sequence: CSANRDRQNTEAFF.

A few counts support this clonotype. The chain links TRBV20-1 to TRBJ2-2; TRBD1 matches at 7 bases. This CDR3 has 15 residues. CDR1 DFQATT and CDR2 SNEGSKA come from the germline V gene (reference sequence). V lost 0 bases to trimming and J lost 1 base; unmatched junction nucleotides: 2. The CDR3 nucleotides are TGCAGTGCTAGAGAGGACAGGTGGAACACCGGGGAGCTGTTTTTT. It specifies CSAREDRWNTGELFF.

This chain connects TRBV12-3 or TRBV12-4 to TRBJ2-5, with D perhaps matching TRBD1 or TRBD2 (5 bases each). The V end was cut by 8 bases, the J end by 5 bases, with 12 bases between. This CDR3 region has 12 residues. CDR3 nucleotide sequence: TGTGCCAGCGCATGGGGGTCGGAGACCCAGTACTTC. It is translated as CASAWGSETQYF.

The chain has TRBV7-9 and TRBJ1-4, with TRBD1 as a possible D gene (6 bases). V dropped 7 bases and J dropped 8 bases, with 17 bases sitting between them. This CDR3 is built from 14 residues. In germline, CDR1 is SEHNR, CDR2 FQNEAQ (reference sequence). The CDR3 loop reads CASTQWIQGEKLFF. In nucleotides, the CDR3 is TGTGCCAGCACCCAGTGGATTCAGGGGGAAAAACTGTTTTTT.

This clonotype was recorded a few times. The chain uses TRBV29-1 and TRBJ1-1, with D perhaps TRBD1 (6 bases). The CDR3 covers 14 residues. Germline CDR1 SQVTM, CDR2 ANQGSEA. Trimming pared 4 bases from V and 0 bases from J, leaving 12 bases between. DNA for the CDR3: TGCAGCGTTGCGGGGAGACAGGTGAACACTGAAGCTTTCTTT. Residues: CSVAGRQVNTEAFF.

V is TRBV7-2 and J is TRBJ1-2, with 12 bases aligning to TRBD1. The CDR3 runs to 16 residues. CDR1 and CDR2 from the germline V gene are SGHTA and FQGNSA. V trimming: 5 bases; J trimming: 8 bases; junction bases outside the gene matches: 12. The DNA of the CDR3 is TGTGCCAGCAGCCAACAGGTGGGACAGGGGGCGTCCGGCTACACCTTC. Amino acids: CASSQQVGQGASGYTF.

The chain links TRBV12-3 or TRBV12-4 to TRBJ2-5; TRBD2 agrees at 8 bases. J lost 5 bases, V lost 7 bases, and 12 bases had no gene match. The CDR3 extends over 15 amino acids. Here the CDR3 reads CASTPRGGLTETQYF. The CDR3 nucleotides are TGTGCCAGCACTCCCCGGGGGGGGCTAACGGAGACCCAGTACTTC.

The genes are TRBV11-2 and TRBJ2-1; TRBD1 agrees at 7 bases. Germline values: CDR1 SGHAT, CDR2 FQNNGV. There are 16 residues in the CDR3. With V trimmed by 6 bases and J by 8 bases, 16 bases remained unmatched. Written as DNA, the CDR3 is TGTGCCAGCAGTACATCTTGGACAGGCGAGATGGATGAGCAGTTCTTC. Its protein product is CASSTSWTGEMDEQFF.

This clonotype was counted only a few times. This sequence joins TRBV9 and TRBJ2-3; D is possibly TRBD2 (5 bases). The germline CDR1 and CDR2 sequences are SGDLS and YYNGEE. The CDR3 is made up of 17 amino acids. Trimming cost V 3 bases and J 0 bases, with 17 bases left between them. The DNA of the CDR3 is TGTGCCAGCAGCGCTAGCCTCTTAGGGTCTAGCACAGATACGCAGTATTTT. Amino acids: CASSASLLGSSTDTQYF.